This entry lists 26 T cell receptor beta chains sequenced from one sample in a study of blood T cell repertoires in COVID-19 (TCRdb year 2020). The method was the immunoSEQ multiplex PCR assay. Held by TCRdb, this immuneACCESS table contains in-frame sequences only and omits some clones. Under half of the omission traces to an unresolved V gene where checked; the cause of the rest is unknown. The sample includes approximately 99,000 clones, with less than 85% observed a single time. The ten largest clones capture 18% of the sample. The source material was peripheral blood. Receptors originate from an elderly woman with active or convalescent COVID-19.

V and J are TRBV1 and TRBJ2-1; the table calls TRBD2, which could not be checked here. TRBV1 is a recognized pseudogene. The CDR3 has 17 residues. CDR3 sequence: CTSSRTGTSGIYNEQFF. The CDR3 bases are TGCACCAGCAGCCGCACCGGGACTAGCGGGATCTACAATGAGCAGTTCTTC.

V is TRBV7-2 and J is TRBJ2-7, with 7 bases matching TRBD1. The CDR3 runs to 14 residues. The J segment lost 5 bases and the V segment lost 3 bases, leaving 7 bases of the junction unmatched. Germline CDR1 reads SGHTA; CDR2 reads FQGNSA. The CDR3 loop is CASSFRTGTDEQYF. The CDR3 coding sequence is TGTGCCAGCAGCTTTCGCACCGGGACAGACGAGCAGTACTTC.

The V call is TRBV2, the J call TRBJ2-4, with D unclear. This CDR3 contains 12 residues. Deletions cut 7 bases from V and 1 base from J, with 5 bases between. Germline V gene data show CDR1 as SNHLY and CDR2 as FYNNEI. The DNA of the CDR3 is TGTGCCAGCACCCCTGCCAAAAACATTCAGTACTTC. Protein: CASTPAKNIQYF.

This clone was seen a single time. CDR3 residues: CASSPWGGSPWDEQFF. The CDR3 DNA reads as TGTGCCAGCAGCCCTTGGGGCGGGAGCCCCTGGGATGAGCAGTTCTTC. The rearrangement links TRBV7-3 to TRBJ2-1; TRBD2 aligns across 7 bases. V lost 5 bases to trimming and J lost 8 bases; unmatched junction nucleotides: 15. The CDR3 runs 16 residues. Germline lookup yields CDR1 SGHTA and CDR2 FQGTGA.

The rearrangement links TRBV7-9 to TRBJ2-1, with D unclear. Germline loops: CDR1 SEHNR, CDR2 FQNEAQ (reference sequence). The CDR3 length is 13 residues. Between the trimmed V and J ends, which lost 7 bases and 1 base, there was a span of 8 bases. The CDR3 loop is CASTSGSYNEQFF. CDR3 coding DNA: TGTGCCAGCACCTCAGGTTCCTACAATGAGCAGTTCTTC.

This clone was observed a few times. This chain uses TRBV24-1 with TRBJ2-6; no clear D. CDR1 is KGHDR and CDR2 is SFDVKD in the germline V gene. CDR3 length equals 15 residues. V lost 4 bases and J lost 0, with 6 bases in between. The chain's CDR3 is CATSDWSSGANVLTF. DNA of the CDR3: TGTGCCACCAGTGACTGGAGCTCTGGGGCCAACGTCCTGACTTTC.

The chain couples TRBV28 to TRBJ1-2; 7 bases agree with TRBD1. Looked up from germline, CDR1 is MDHEN and CDR2 is SYDVKM. CDR3 length equals 13 residues. The V and J ends lost 5 bases and 7 bases, in that order; junction bases with no gene match: 7. The CDR3 bases are TGTGCCAGCAGTCTTGACAGGGTCGTTGGCTACACCTTC. Residues: CASSLDRVVGYTF.

The chain is built from TRBV29-1 and TRBJ2-2; 8 positions match TRBD2. Germline loops: CDR1 SQVTM, CDR2 ANQGSEA. The length of the CDR3 is 15 residues. V lost 0 bases and J lost 4; bases outside the gene matches: 4. In nucleotides, the CDR3 is TGCAGCGTTGAAGATGGGAGCGGGAGCACCGGGGAGCTGTTTTTT. It encodes CSVEDGSGSTGELFF.

This clone showed up just a few times. This chain uses TRBV27 with TRBJ1-1; 8 bases agree with TRBD1. After removal of 1 base from V and 5 bases from J, the junction contained 12 bases not matched to a gene. The CDR3 covers 17 residues. Germline CDR1 and CDR2: MNHEY and SMNVEV (reference sequence). The CDR3 sequence is CASSLYAGRGRRTEAFF. CDR3 DNA sequence: TGTGCCAGCAGTTTATACGCGGGCAGGGGGCGGCGAACTGAAGCTTTCTTT.

This clone came up once. This rearrangement joins TRBV11-3 to TRBJ1-1; D is perhaps TRBD1 (6 bases). V lost 5 bases to trimming and J lost 6 bases, with 13 bases between them. The germline CDR1 and CDR2 sequences are SGHNT and YENEEA. The CDR3 is made up of 13 amino acids. CDR3 sequence (DNA): TGTGCCAGCAGCCCCGGACAGTCTCCTGAAGCTTTCTTT. Encoded protein: CASSPGQSPEAFF.

The CDR3 DNA follows: TGCGCCAGCCGGACACAGGGGACTAATGAAAAACTGTTTTTT. Translating it yields CASRTQGTNEKLFF. The rearrangement links TRBV5-1 to TRBJ1-4, with 7 bases lining up with TRBD1. The CDR3 totals 14 residues. Germline values: CDR1 SGHRS, CDR2 YFSETQ. Trimming at V came to 7 bases and at J to 2 bases, leaving 5 bases not matched to a gene.

The J gene is TRBJ2-2, the V gene TRBV15, with TRBD1 as a possible D gene (6 bases). The V gene lost 0 bases and the J gene lost 7 bases, with 15 bases spanning the gap. Germline CDR1 is LNHNV and CDR2 is YYDKDF (reference sequence). This CDR3 comprises 16 residues. As DNA, the CDR3 is TGTGCCACCAGCAGAGATCCACAGGGTTTTGGCGGGGAGCTGTTTTTT. The encoded protein is CATSRDPQGFGGELFF.

As to this clone: The junction departs from germline at one end; a sequencing error may be responsible. This chain links TRBV5-1 with TRBJ2-7, with TRBD2 matching 16 bases. The CDR3 runs 18 residues. CDR1 and CDR2 (germline): SGHRS, YFSETQ. DNA of the CDR3: TGTGCCAGCAGCTTGGGACTAGCGGGAGGGCCGTGGACCTACGAGCAGTACTTC. Its protein is CASSLGLAGGPWTYEQYF.

Of note for this clone: The junction and the germline gene differ at one end; a read error may be behind it. The genes are TRBV7-9 and TRBJ2-5; 10 bases align to TRBD2. CDR1 and CDR2 (germline): SEHNR, FQNEAQ (reference sequence). This CDR3 region has 14 residues. In nucleotides, the CDR3 is TGTGCCAGCAGCCTAGCGGGAGTTCGGGAGACCCAGTACTTC. This codes for CASSLAGVRETQYF. The full variable domain, rest sourced from reference TRBV7-9 and TRBJ2-5, is DTGVSQNPRHKITKRGQNVTFRCDPISEHNRLYWYRQTLGQGPEFLTYFQNEAQLEKSRLLSDRFSAERPKGSFSTLEIQRTEQGDSAMYLCASSLAGVRETQYFGPGTRLLVL.

V and J are TRBV19 and TRBJ1-5, with D tentatively TRBD1 (5 bases). V shed 3 bases and J shed 3 bases, with 15 bases lying between them. Germline V gene data show CDR1 as LNHDA and CDR2 as SQIVND (reference sequence). The CDR3 contains 16 residues. The CDR3 here is CASSITVTAVNQPQHF. The CDR3 nucleotides read TGTGCCAGTAGTATTACAGTGACAGCCGTCAATCAGCCCCAGCATTTT. The whole variable domain, remainder taken from reference TRBV19 and TRBJ1-5, is DGGITQSPKYLFRKEGQNVTLSCEQNLNHDAMYWYRQDPGQGLRLIYYSQIVNDFQKGDIAEGYSVSREKKESFPLTVTSAQKNPTAFYLCASSITVTAVNQPQHFGDGTRLSIL.

The CDR3 is CASSLATSNTGELFF. DNA for the CDR3: TGTGCCAGCAGTCTAGCGACCTCGAACACCGGGGAGCTGTTTTTT. This rearrangement joins TRBV2 to TRBJ2-2; possibly TRBD2 for D (6 bases). The CDR3 contains 15 residues. CDR1 is SNHLY and CDR2 is FYNNEI in the germline V gene. The V and J ends lost 5 bases and 0 bases respectively, with 10 bases between them.

The V gene is TRBV4-3, the J gene TRBJ1-4; possibly TRBD1 for D (5 bases). The CDR3 totals 16 residues. Germline CDR1 reads LGHNA; CDR2 reads YSLEER. The germline V and J ends were trimmed by 1 base and 0 bases, with 9 bases remaining between them. Written as DNA, the CDR3 is TGCGCCAGCAGCCAAGCACCGGGGGCAACTAATGAAAAACTGTTTTTT. Amino acid sequence: CASSQAPGATNEKLFF.

The chain carries TRBV3-1 (or the pseudogene TRBV3-2) and TRBJ2-1; 7 bases are shared with TRBD2. Germline lookup yields CDR1 LGHDT and CDR2 YNNKEL (reference sequence). There are 16 residues in the CDR3. The V gene end was trimmed by 1 base and the J gene end by 7 bases; junction bases not matched to a gene: 10. CDR3 amino acids: CASSQALLAVRNEQFF. The CDR3 bases are TGTGCCAGCAGCCAAGCTCTTCTAGCGGTTCGTAATGAGCAGTTCTTC.

This clone was seen a handful of times. The chain uses TRBV7-9 and TRBJ1-4; D is uncertain. This CDR3 has 18 amino acids. Germline V gene data show CDR1 as SEHNR and CDR2 as FQNEAQ (reference sequence). The V end lost 5 bases, the J end lost 10 bases, and 29 bases lay between the germline ends. CDR3: CASSPPPRLAGVVGKLFF. DNA for the CDR3: TGTGCCAGCAGCCCGCCCCCGAGACTAGCGGGAGTTGTCGGAAAACTGTTTTTT.

The CDR3 region has the DNA TGTGCCAGCAGTGAAGTAGCCACAGGTTGGAACACTGAAGCTTTCTTT. Protein sequence: CASSEVATGWNTEAFF. The chain has TRBV2 and TRBJ1-1; D is perhaps TRBD1 (5 bases). The length of the CDR3 is 16 residues. Germline-derived CDR1 and CDR2 are SNHLY and FYNNEI. Trimming took 1 base from V and 1 from J, leaving 13 bases between them.

V gene TRBV2 combines with J gene TRBJ2-3; 10 bases map to TRBD2. The CDR3 is 15 amino acids. Looked up from germline, CDR1 is SNHLY and CDR2 is FYNNEI. V lost 8 bases to trimming and J lost 1 base; unmatched junction nucleotides: 6. CDR3 amino acids: CASALAGAGTDTQYF. Written as DNA, the CDR3 is TGTGCCAGCGCGCTAGCGGGAGCCGGCACAGATACGCAGTATTTT.

The V call is TRBV28, the J call TRBJ2-7; TRBD1 aligns across 10 bases. J gave up 2 bases and V 5 bases, and 18 bases lay outside the gene matches. Germline values: CDR1 MDHEN, CDR2 SYDVKM. The CDR3 contains 19 residues. The DNA for the CDR3 is TGTGCCAGCAGTCCGACAGGGGGCGCGGCTAGCGGGTTTACCTACGAGCAGTACTTC. It specifies CASSPTGGAASGFTYEQYF.

The rearrangement joins TRBV5-1 to TRBJ2-7, with D unclear. CDR3 length: 14 residues. The germline V gene has CDR1 SGHRS and CDR2 YFSETQ. Trimming pared 0 bases from V and 0 bases from J, leaving 7 bases between. The CDR3 DNA reads TGCGCCAGCAGCTTGGCCAGATCCTCCTACGAGCAGTACTTC. Translating gives CASSLARSSYEQYF.

The rearrangement links TRBV19 to TRBJ1-1; D uncertain. Germline V CDR1 and CDR2: LNHDA, SQIVND (reference sequence). Trimming removed 5 bases at V and 4 bases at J, with 11 bases between. This CDR3 is built from 13 residues. This chain's CDR3 is CASSALRGTEAFF. CDR3 DNA: TGTGCCAGTAGTGCACTCCGGGGCACTGAAGCTTTCTTT.

J is TRBJ1-1 and V is TRBV7-9, with 7 bases identical to TRBD1. Germline V gene data show CDR1 as SEHNR and CDR2 as FQNEAQ (reference sequence). The CDR3 length is 13 residues. The J segment lost 3 bases and the V segment lost 8 bases, leaving 6 bases of the junction unmatched. CDR3 DNA: TGTGCCAGCCTCCAACAGGGGTACACTGAAGCTTTCTTT. Translation: CASLQQGYTEAFF.

V usage is TRBV7-9 and J usage is TRBJ1-4; D unclear. CDR1 is SEHNR, CDR2 FQNEAQ, per germline (reference sequence). The germline V and J ends were trimmed by 1 base and 4 bases, with 7 bases remaining between them. This CDR3 comprises 14 residues. Written as DNA, the CDR3 is TGTGCCAGCAGCTTAGGGCAGAATAATGAAAAACTGTTTTTT. It yields the protein CASSLGQNNEKLFF.